The present T cell receptor (beta chain) was sequenced within a study of T cell responses to AZD1222 COVID-19 vaccine. On this clone itself: Its antigen is currently unknown.

Study-wide points: Increases in Spike-specific TCR breadth and depth were seen after two AZD1222 doses. Only after the peak T cell response were repertoires sampled. Just a handful of AZD1222 recipients were seropositive at baseline.

Sequencing used immunoSEQ multiplex PCR; TCRdb keeps in-frame clones, though not all of them. The sample records 130,000 or so clones, approximately 90% being singletons. Investigators merged groups given second doses at roughly 4 or roughly 12 weeks. Germline lookup yields CDR1 SGHTA and CDR2 FQGNSA. The CDR3 has 12 residues. The germline V and J ends were trimmed by 4 bases and 6 bases, with 9 bases remaining between them. This TCR was recovered from an adult who received the AZD1222 COVID-19 vaccine. V usage is TRBV7-2 and J usage is TRBJ1-2; D not certain. This specimen was peripheral blood, taken 28 days after the second AZD1222 dose. DNA of the CDR3: TGTGCCAGCAGCTGGTCCCTGGATGGCTACACCTTC. Translating it yields CASSWSLDGYTF.